The 20 T cell receptor beta chains below were found in one sample sequenced in a study of control samples from healthy donors and cancer patients. Data came from immunoSEQ multiplex PCR; TCRdb stores just in-frame clones and leaves some out. This sample carries about 110,000 clones, about nine tenths of them seen once, and the ten largest clones take more than 3.5%. Sequencing was done on a sample of blood. The source of these receptors is a human donor in good health. The donor label of this sample is uncertain.

The chain has TRBV5-1 and TRBJ1-6; 9 bases map to TRBD1. V was pared by 0 bases and J by 5 bases, with 3 bases of the junction left unmatched. Germline CDR1 and CDR2: SGHRS and YFSETQ. CDR3 size: 16 residues. The CDR3 coding sequence is TGCGCCAGCAGCTTGGTGGGACAGGGCAATAATTCACCCCTCCACTTT. It encodes CASSLVGQGNNSPLHF.

This clone was observed a single time. The V and J genes are TRBV14 and TRBJ1-4; TRBD1 is a possible D gene (6 bases). The CDR3 consists of 16 residues. The V gene lost 4 bases and the J gene lost 7 bases, with 19 bases spanning the gap. Germline V gives CDR1 SGHDN, CDR2 FVKESK. DNA of the CDR3: TGTGCCAGCAGCCCTATGGGGATGGAGGGGGTTGAAAAACTGTTTTTT. This gives the protein CASSPMGMEGVEKLFF.

The chain couples TRBV6-1 to TRBJ1-2, with TRBD1 matching over 7 bases. CDR3 length equals 16 residues. The germline gives CDR1 MNHNS, CDR2 SASEGT. V trimming: 4 bases; J trimming: 2 bases; junction bases outside the gene matches: 10. The CDR3 region has the DNA TGTGCCAGCAGTGTAAGGACAGGTTCCTTAAACTATGGCTACACCTTC. Amino acid sequence: CASSVRTGSLNYGYTF.

The chain carries TRBV24-1 and TRBJ2-3, with 8 bases matching TRBD1. The CDR3 spans 16 residues. Losses at the gene ends were 0 bases for V and 3 bases for J; bases not matched to a gene: 4. The germline gives CDR1 KGHDR, CDR2 SFDVKD. The CDR3 DNA reads as TGTGCCACCAGTGATTTGACAGGGGGAGGAACAGATACGCAGTATTTT. Residues: CATSDLTGGGTDTQYF.

This clone was recorded once. This chain links TRBV7-8 with TRBJ2-2; no reliable D call. The CDR3 sequence is 14 residues long. CDR1 SGHVS and CDR2 FQNEAQ come from the germline V gene. V dropped 4 bases and J dropped 4 bases, with 10 bases sitting between them. The CDR3 reads CASSSQDVTGELFF. In DNA, the CDR3 is TGTGCCAGCAGCTCTCAGGACGTCACCGGGGAGCTGTTTTTT. The complete variable domain, with remaining parts taken from reference TRBV7-8 and TRBJ2-2, reads GAGVSQSPRYKVAKRGQDVALRCDPISGHVSLFWYQQALGQGPEFLTYFQNEAQLDKSGLPSDRFFAERPEGSVSTLKIQRTQQEDSAVYLCASSSQDVTGELFFGEGSRLTVL.

The V and J genes are TRBV3-1 (or the pseudogene TRBV3-2) and TRBJ2-3; 8 bases agree with TRBD1. CDR1 is LGHDT, CDR2 YNNKEL, per germline (reference sequence). This CDR3 spans 19 amino acids. V was clipped by 1 base and J by 5 bases; unmatched bases: 17. The CDR3 spells CASSQAAGGGRGRRDTQYF. As DNA, the CDR3 is TGTGCCAGCAGCCAAGCAGCAGGAGGGGGCAGGGGGCGCAGAGATACGCAGTATTTT.

The chain employs TRBV19 and TRBJ2-7; 10 bases line up with TRBD1. Trimming removed 7 bases from V and 5 bases from J; junction bases left unmatched: 5. Germline-derived CDR1 and CDR2 are LNHDA and SQIVND (reference sequence). This CDR3 comprises 13 residues. CDR3 loop: CASKTGTGDEQYF. The DNA of the CDR3 is TGTGCCAGTAAGACCGGGACAGGGGACGAGCAGTACTTC.

The V and J genes are TRBV2 and TRBJ2-7; no definite D call. Trimming pared 8 bases from V and 0 bases from J, leaving 11 bases between. There are 13 residues in the CDR3. Germline lookup yields CDR1 SNHLY and CDR2 FYNNEI. CDR3 bases: TGTGCCAGCGATGTCACAGTCTCCTACGAGCAGTACTTC. Translated, it gives CASDVTVSYEQYF.

The chain carries TRBV10-2 and TRBJ1-1; D uncertain. Trimming took off 5 bases at V and 5 bases at J, with 12 bases between the two ends. Germline V gene sequence: CDR1 WSHSY, CDR2 SAAADI. CDR3 length: 13 residues. For the CDR3, the DNA is TGCGCCAGCAGTCCCCCCCCCGGGACTGAAGCTTTCTTT. It yields the protein CASSPPPGTEAFF.

The chain links TRBV6-5 to TRBJ2-1, with unresolved D. Trimming removed 1 base from V and 3 bases from J, with 13 bases in between. CDR1 is MNHEY, CDR2 SVGAGI, per germline. The CDR3 sequence is 16 residues long. CDR3 amino acids: CASSYFARQDYNEQFF. In DNA, the CDR3 is TGTGCCAGCAGTTACTTCGCCCGGCAGGACTACAATGAGCAGTTCTTC.

J is TRBJ2-2 and V is TRBV5-6; D gene uncertain. Trimming took off 6 bases at V and 6 bases at J, with 6 bases between the two ends. CDR1 and CDR2 (germline): SGHDT, YYEEEE. The CDR3 has 11 residues. In DNA, the CDR3 is TGTGCCAGCACCTCCCCCGGGGAGCTGTTTTTT. Translating it yields CASTSPGELFF.

The V call is TRBV11-2, the J call TRBJ2-7; 9 bases are shared with TRBD2. The J segment lost 3 bases and the V segment lost 1 base, leaving 4 bases of the junction unmatched. Germline V gene data show CDR1 as SGHAT and CDR2 as FQNNGV. The CDR3 consists of 15 residues. The CDR3 DNA reads as TGTGCCAGCAGCTTAGTAAGCGGGGGGAACTACGAGCAGTACTTC. It translates to CASSLVSGGNYEQYF.

This chain uses TRBV5-1 with TRBJ1-4; D is possibly TRBD1 (5 bases). The CDR3 runs to 16 residues. Germline loops: CDR1 SGHRS, CDR2 YFSETQ. V was cut by 4 bases and J by 5 bases, with 18 bases left in between. The CDR3 sequence: CASSPRGDGANEKLFF. The CDR3 nucleotides are TGCGCCAGCAGCCCAAGGGGAGACGGAGCGAATGAAAAACTGTTTTTT.

V gene TRBV6-5 combines with J gene TRBJ1-2, with TRBD1 matching over 8 bases. CDR3 length equals 13 residues. Trimming at V came to 6 bases and at J to 8 bases, leaving 8 bases not matched to a gene. Germline CDR1 is MNHEY and CDR2 is SVGAGI. CDR3 nucleotide sequence: TGTGCCAGCAGCCCAGGACAGGGTAGCGGCTACACCTTC. Translation gives CASSPGQGSGYTF.

The chain couples TRBV5-1 to TRBJ2-7; D possibly corresponds to TRBD2 (5 bases). The CDR3 is made up of 14 amino acids. The germline V and J ends were trimmed by 4 bases and 7 bases, with 18 bases remaining between them. In germline, CDR1 is SGHRS, CDR2 YFSETQ. This CDR3 is CASSRGSASVEQYF. The CDR3 DNA reads TGCGCCAGCAGCCGAGGGTCCGCCTCTGTGGAGCAGTACTTC.

The sample holds a few counts of this clone. V usage is TRBV6-4 and J usage is TRBJ2-1; possibly TRBD2 for D (6 bases). V lost 2 bases to trimming and J lost 2 bases, with 16 bases between them. The CDR3 consists of 17 residues. The V gene's germline CDR1 is MRHNA and CDR2 SNTAGT. CDR3 amino acids: CASSDRGGGVTYNEQFF. The CDR3 bases are TGTGCCAGCAGTGACCGGGGTGGCGGGGTTACCTACAATGAGCAGTTCTTC.

The rearrangement links TRBV19 to TRBJ1-2; D is unclear. This CDR3 contains 14 residues. Germline V gene data show CDR1 as LNHDA and CDR2 as SQIVND (reference sequence). Trimming took off 4 bases at V and 0 bases at J, with 9 bases between the two ends. The CDR3 sequence is CASSNPATNYGYTF. The CDR3 DNA follows: TGTGCCAGTAGTAATCCCGCCACTAACTATGGCTACACCTTC.

This chain's CDR3 is CASSQGVLGGNQPQHF. CDR3 DNA sequence: TGTGCCAGCAGCCAAGGCGTTCTGGGTGGGAATCAGCCCCAGCATTTT. The chain employs TRBV3-1 (or the pseudogene TRBV3-2) and TRBJ1-5; unclear D gene. CDR3 size: 16 residues. V dropped 1 base and J dropped 4 bases, with 14 bases sitting between them. Germline CDR1 and CDR2: LGHDT and YNNKEL (reference sequence).

The genes are TRBV19 and TRBJ1-5; D perhaps matches TRBD1 (5 bases). CDR1 and CDR2 from the germline V gene are LNHDA and SQIVND (reference sequence). CDR3 length equals 13 residues. V was cut by 0 bases and J by 7 bases, with 7 bases left in between. The CDR3, as DNA: TGTGCCAGTAGTATAGAGGGGGGACAGCCCCAGCATTTT. Protein product: CASSIEGGQPQHF.

The table lists this clone with a count of one. The CDR3 DNA reads TGTGCCAGCAGACCAGACAGGGACGGCTACACCTTC. Its translation: CASRPDRDGYTF. This chain links TRBV6-6 with TRBJ1-2; the match to TRBD1 covers 7 bases. CDR1 MNHNY and CDR2 SVGAGI come from the germline V gene (reference sequence). This CDR3 is built from 12 residues. Trimming at V came to 6 bases and at J to 8 bases, leaving 6 bases not matched to a gene.